The 3 T cell receptor beta chains below come from one sample, sequenced in a study of blood T cell repertoires in COVID-19 (dated by TCRdb to the early 2020s). Library preparation employed the immunoSEQ multiplex PCR assay. In its TCRdb copy, this immuneACCESS table keeps in-frame sequences only and misses some clones. Where compared with another copy, unresolved V genes explain less than half of these, and the others have no known cause. The sample table contains over 140,000 clones; only one count was recorded for 60% to 85% of them. The ten most abundant clones make up 4.5% to 5% of the sample. Source material: peripheral blood. These receptors were taken from a woman of 80 years or more with active or convalescent COVID-19.

The chain combines TRBV19 with TRBJ1-4, with D unresolved. The CDR3 extends over 15 amino acids. V was shortened by 10 bases and J by 3 bases, with 18 bases between the two germline ends. CDR1 and CDR2 from the germline V gene are LNHDA and SQIVND (reference sequence). In nucleotides, the CDR3 is TGTGCCACTCAAGCCGAGCGGATTTCTAATGAAAAACTGTTTTTT. This encodes CATQAERISNEKLFF. Filled out from reference TRBV19 and TRBJ1-4, the complete variable domain reads DGGITQSPKYLFRKEGQNVTLSCEQNLNHDAMYWYRQDPGQGLRLIYYSQIVNDFQKGDIAEGYSVSREKKESFPLTVTSAQKNPTAFYLCATQAERISNEKLFFGSGTQLSVL.

In its sample, this clone was seen a few times. This chain uses TRBV7-2 with TRBJ1-3; 7 nucleotides agree with TRBD1. The CDR3 is made up of 15 amino acids. With 5 bases clipped from V and 0 bases from J, the junction kept 4 bases outside the gene matches. Germline V gives CDR1 SGHTA, CDR2 FQGNSA. CDR3 in DNA: TGTGCCAGCAGCAGAGACAGGGCCTCTGGAAACACCATATATTTT. It specifies CASSRDRASGNTIYF.

This clone occurred a few times. The V and J genes are TRBV7-2 and TRBJ2-7; the match to TRBD1 covers 8 bases. Looked up from germline, CDR1 is SGHTA and CDR2 is FQGNSA. J lost 6 bases, V lost 5 bases, and 9 bases had no gene match. The CDR3 is made up of 14 amino acids. The CDR3 reads CASSPHRQGIEQYF. As DNA, the CDR3 is TGTGCCAGCAGCCCGCACCGACAGGGGATCGAGCAGTACTTC.